These 26 T cell receptor beta chains were sequenced from one sample in a study of lymphopenia after photon versus proton radiotherapy. Repertoires were generated with immunoSEQ multiplex PCR, while TCRdb's copy carries only in-frame clones and drops some. Here the sample spans 150,000 to 200,000 clones, 70% to 90% being singletons. This sample comprised peripheral blood, obtained from a patient treated with photon-based radiotherapy. All receptors derive from a man aged 50 to 60 with gastric cancer.

The rearrangement uses TRBV18 and TRBJ2-2, with TRBD1 identical over 10 bases. This CDR3 has 14 residues. CDR1 KGHSH and CDR2 LQKENI come from the germline V gene. Unmatched junction bases numbered 2, after V lost 8 bases and J lost 2 bases. The CDR3 sequence: CASPTGGNTGELFF. The CDR3 nucleotides are TGTGCCAGCCCGACAGGGGGCAACACCGGGGAGCTGTTTTTT.

CDR3 DNA: TGTGCCAGCTCACCATTCCTAAGGCCGGGACAGGGGTCCTACGAGCAGTACTTC. Its translation is CASSPFLRPGQGSYEQYF. The chain joins TRBV18 to TRBJ2-7; 10 bases are shared with TRBD1. CDR3 length: 18 amino acids. The germline CDR1 and CDR2 sequences are KGHSH and LQKENI. After removal of 2 bases from V and 1 base from J, the junction contained 11 bases not matched to a gene.

The J gene is TRBJ2-7, the V gene TRBV4-1, with a tentative D call TRBD2 (6 bases). V gave up 0 bases and J gave up 0 bases, with 15 bases separating them. The germline gives CDR1 MGHRA, CDR2 YSYEKL. The CDR3 covers 17 residues. The CDR3 sequence is CASSQDGNSGRSYEQYF. The CDR3 nucleotides are TGCGCCAGCAGCCAAGATGGAAATAGCGGTCGCTCCTACGAGCAGTACTTC.

The genes are TRBV19 and TRBJ1-1; 8 bases align to TRBD1. This CDR3 has 13 amino acids. The trim removed 7 bases at V and 3 bases at J, leaving 4 bases unmatched. Germline V gives CDR1 LNHDA, CDR2 SQIVND (reference sequence). The CDR3, as DNA: TGTGCCAGTACCCCGGACAGGGACACTGAAGCTTTCTTT. Its protein product is CASTPDRDTEAFF.

The CDR3 protein is CASSNNSVYRADYEQYF. The CDR3 bases are TGTGCCAGCAGCAACAATTCTGTATACAGGGCCGACTACGAGCAGTACTTC. The chain has TRBV21-1 and TRBJ2-7; the DNA was not compared with TRBD1, the D call given in the table. TRBV21-1 is recorded as a pseudogene. The CDR3 loop spans 17 amino acids.

This clone was found a few times. This chain links TRBV25-1 with TRBJ2-3; D is ambiguous. Germline V gene lookup returns CDR1 MGHDK and CDR2 SYGVNS. CDR3 size: 15 residues. V gave up 3 bases and J gave up 2 bases, with 12 bases separating them. The chain's CDR3 is CASSDPLVDTDTQYF. The CDR3 coding sequence is TGTGCCAGCAGTGACCCTTTGGTTGACACAGATACGCAGTATTTT.

This sequence joins TRBV28 and TRBJ1-1; 7 positions match TRBD1. Germline CDR1 and CDR2: MDHEN and SYDVKM. V was pared by 4 bases and J by 4 bases, with 9 bases of the junction left unmatched. This CDR3 region has 15 residues. The CDR3: CASSSVPGGGTEAFF. CDR3 in DNA: TGTGCCAGCAGTTCAGTTCCAGGGGGAGGCACTGAAGCTTTCTTT.

This chain links TRBV7-2 with TRBJ2-3; D uncertain. Deletions cut 4 bases from V and 0 bases from J, with 8 bases between. The CDR3 spans 14 residues. Germline V gene sequence: CDR1 SGHTA, CDR2 FQGNSA. The CDR3 bases are TGTGCCAGCAGCTCTCATACTAGCACAGATACGCAGTATTTT. It encodes CASSSHTSTDTQYF.

This clone came up once. V is TRBV14 and J is TRBJ2-7; D might be TRBD1 or TRBD2, each matching 5 bases. This CDR3 comprises 15 residues. Trimming stripped 4 bases from V and 2 bases from J, with 15 bases between. Per the germline V gene, CDR1 is SGHDN and CDR2 is FVKESK. CDR3 sequence: CASSPPGTGTYEQYF. In nucleotides, the CDR3 is TGTGCCAGCAGCCCCCCCGGGACGGGGACCTACGAGCAGTACTTC. Based on the CDR3 plus reference TRBV14 and TRBJ2-7, the full variable domain is EAGVTQFPSHSVIEKGQTVTLRCDPISGHDNLYWYRRVMGKEIKFLLHFVKESKQDESGMPNNRFLAERTGGTYSTLKVQPAELEDSGVYFCASSPPGTGTYEQYFGPGTRLTVT.

The rearrangement links TRBV6-1 to TRBJ2-7; tentatively, D is TRBD2 (7 bases). Trimming took off 5 bases at V and 0 bases at J, with 14 bases between the two ends. This CDR3 spans 15 amino acids. CDR1 is MNHNS, CDR2 SASEGT, per germline. CDR3 in amino acids: CASSTRGGSSYEQYF. CDR3 nucleotide sequence: TGTGCCAGCAGTACCAGGGGAGGGAGCTCCTACGAGCAGTACTTC.

V gene TRBV7-8 combines with J gene TRBJ2-5; D is perhaps TRBD2 (5 bases). Germline-derived CDR1 and CDR2 are SGHVS and FQNEAQ. The V end lost 7 bases, the J end lost 2 bases, and 14 bases lay between the germline ends. The CDR3 has 14 amino acids. CDR3 coding DNA: TGTGCCAGCATCCTCTCCCGGGGTCAAGAGACCCAGTACTTC. This gives the protein CASILSRGQETQYF.

This clone was seen more than once but under ten times. The rearrangement joins TRBV5-1 to TRBJ2-2; 10 nucleotides match TRBD2. J lost 2 bases, V lost 2 bases, and 3 bases had no gene match. The CDR3 extends over 16 amino acids. The germline V gene encodes CDR1 SGHRS and CDR2 YFSETQ. The CDR3 bases are TGCGCCAGCAGCTTCACACTAGCGGGAAACACCGGGGAGCTGTTTTTT. Protein sequence: CASSFTLAGNTGELFF.

The gene calls are TRBV6-5 and TRBJ2-7; TRBD2 matches 12 bases. V shed 5 bases and J 5 bases; nucleotides not matched to a gene: 7. This CDR3 is 15 amino acids long. CDR1 MNHEY and CDR2 SVGAGI come from the germline V gene. CDR3 sequence reads: CASSPRLAGDNEQYF. Written as DNA, the CDR3 is TGTGCCAGCAGTCCCAGACTAGCGGGAGACAACGAGCAGTACTTC.

The rearrangement uses TRBV19 and TRBJ2-2; D perhaps matches TRBD2 (6 bases). Between the trimmed V and J ends, which lost 1 base and 1 base, there was a span of 13 bases. CDR3 size: 17 residues. Germline CDR1 reads LNHDA; CDR2 reads SQIVND (reference sequence). CDR3 in DNA: TGTGCCAGTAGTATAGTCCTGATTAGCGGGAACACCGGGGAGCTGTTTTTT. Residues: CASSIVLISGNTGELFF. The whole variable domain, remainder taken from reference TRBV19 and TRBJ2-2, is DGGITQSPKYLFRKEGQNVTLSCEQNLNHDAMYWYRQDPGQGLRLIYYSQIVNDFQKGDIAEGYSVSREKKESFPLTVTSAQKNPTAFYLCASSIVLISGNTGELFFGEGSRLTVL.

The gene calls are TRBV11-2 and TRBJ1-2; D is possibly TRBD1 (6 bases). Germline loops: CDR1 SGHAT, CDR2 FQNNGV. The CDR3 contains 15 residues. Trimming pared 4 bases from V and 0 bases from J, leaving 12 bases between. CDR3 protein: CASSSLRTANYGYTF. Here the CDR3 DNA reads TGTGCCAGCAGCTCACTAAGGACAGCTAACTATGGCTACACCTTC.

This clone was observed a few times. The genes are TRBV7-9 and TRBJ2-3; D is unclear. Germline V CDR1 and CDR2: SEHNR, FQNEAQ (reference sequence). Trimming stripped 5 bases from V and 0 bases from J, with 21 bases between. This CDR3 has 18 residues. The CDR3 DNA reads TGTGCCAGCAGCCCAATTTTGGGTTTACAAGCTAGCACAGATACGCAGTATTTT. Amino acids: CASSPILGLQASTDTQYF.

V usage is TRBV7-8 and J usage is TRBJ2-7, with 8 bases matching TRBD1. The CDR3 is made up of 14 amino acids. V shed 5 bases, J shed 3 bases, and the junction held 6 bases outside the gene matches. Germline CDR1 reads SGHVS; CDR2 reads FQNEAQ. CDR3 DNA sequence: TGTGCCAGCAGCGTGGACAGGGTCGACTACGAGCAGTACTTC. Its translation is CASSVDRVDYEQYF.

The V call is TRBV7-9, the J call TRBJ2-5; a possible D gene is TRBD2 (7 bases). Trimming removed 3 bases from V and 5 bases from J, with 10 bases in between. CDR3 length: 13 residues. From germline, CDR1 is SEHNR and CDR2 FQNEAQ (reference sequence). As DNA, the CDR3 is TGTGCCAGCAGCTTCGGGGGGCTGGAGACCCAGTACTTC. This codes for CASSFGGLETQYF.

A few counts support this clone. The chain recombines TRBV21-1 with TRBJ2-3; TRBD2, the table's D call, lacks a check against the DNA. TRBV21-1 is classified as a pseudogene. The CDR3 is 17 residues long. The DNA for the CDR3 is TGTGCCAGCAGCAAGTCCCGAGGAGAAGAGAGAGCAGATACGCAGTATTTT. This translates into CASSKSRGEERADTQYF.

The V call is TRBV5-1, the J call TRBJ2-1; D gene ambiguous. Trimming cost V 0 bases and J 9 bases, with 10 bases left between them. The CDR3 length is 13 residues. Germline values: CDR1 SGHRS, CDR2 YFSETQ. The DNA of the CDR3 is TGCGCCAGCAGCTTGGTAACTTCGGGTGAGCAGTTCTTC. Translation: CASSLVTSGEQFF.

V gene TRBV7-2 combines with J gene TRBJ1-2; D gene uncertain. Germline V lookup: CDR1 SGHTA, CDR2 FQGNSA. This CDR3 contains 15 residues. The V end lost 3 bases, the J end lost 4 bases, and 15 bases lay between the germline ends. The CDR3 loop reads CASSFPSDGSYGYTF. The CDR3 coding sequence is TGTGCCAGCAGCTTTCCATCGGACGGATCCTATGGCTACACCTTC.

This chain connects TRBV30 to TRBJ2-4; TRBD1 might be the D (6 bases). This CDR3 has 12 amino acids. V dropped 1 base and J dropped 5 bases, with 6 bases sitting between them. Germline V gives CDR1 GTSNPN, CDR2 SVGIG (reference sequence). The CDR3 sequence: CAWSAGENIQYF. As DNA, the CDR3 is TGTGCCTGGAGTGCAGGGGAAAACATTCAGTACTTC.

The genes are TRBV6-6 and TRBJ2-7; D gene uncertain. The germline V and J ends were trimmed by 0 bases and 6 bases, with 9 bases remaining between them. This CDR3 is built from 13 residues. The germline V gene encodes CDR1 MNHNY and CDR2 SVGAGI (reference sequence). The CDR3 DNA is TGTGCCAGCAGTTACTCGAGACAAAGCGAGCAGTACTTC. It specifies CASSYSRQSEQYF.

The chain carries TRBV27 and TRBJ2-2; no firm D call. The germline V gene encodes CDR1 MNHEY and CDR2 SMNVEV (reference sequence). V was clipped by 0 bases and J by 6 bases, with 2 bases between them. This CDR3 has 12 residues. The DNA for the CDR3 is TGTGCCAGCAGTTTATCAGCCGGGGAGCTGTTTTTT. Translated: CASSLSAGELFF.

In DNA, the CDR3 is TGCGCCAGCAGCGTGGACAGGGCTAACACTGAAGCTTTCTTT. It codes for CASSVDRANTEAFF. This rearrangement joins TRBV5-1 to TRBJ1-1, with 8 bases fitting TRBD1. Germline CDR1 reads SGHRS; CDR2 reads YFSETQ. V dropped 4 bases and J dropped 2; count of bases not matched to a gene: 4. There are 14 residues in the CDR3.

This sequence joins TRBV6-8 and TRBJ1-1; D remains ambiguous. Trimming stripped 11 bases from V and 1 base from J, with 11 bases between. Germline V gene lookup returns CDR1 MNHGY and CDR2 SAAAGT. The CDR3 runs to 12 residues. CDR3 in amino acids: CAPNAWNTEAFF. The CDR3 region has the DNA TGTGCCCCCAACGCGTGGAACACTGAAGCTTTCTTT.